These T cell receptor beta chains were read from a single sample in a study of memory CD4+ T cells and cytomegalovirus serostatus. The protocol was immunoSEQ multiplex PCR, while the TCRdb copy is restricted to in-frame clones and leaves out a portion. The data contain tens of thousands of clones, 82% of them seen just once; the ten biggest clones take up approximately 0.5%. Material for sequencing was memory CD4+ T cells from blood. These receptors were obtained from an adult in good health and CMV-seronegative. Some clones in this sample may be carry-over from other donors' samples. CDR3s include the opening cysteine and the closing phenylalanine or tryptophan. A D gene is named only where the DNA matches it firmly. Clone size appears in some rows only: once, few, many, or a class for an expanded clone.

cdr3_nt cdr3_aa clone_size d_call j_call v_call cdr3_length
TGTGCCAGCAGTTACGGACAGGGGGCTGGTGGCTACACCTTC CASSYGQGAGGYTF once TRBD1 TRBJ1-2 TRBV6-6 14
TGTGCCAGTAATGCAGGGGTGGATTCACCCCTCCACTTT CASNAGVDSPLHF few . TRBJ1-6 TRBV19 13
TGCGCCAGCAGCCTCAACCTGAACACTGAAGCTTTCTTT CASSLNLNTEAFF . . TRBJ1-1 TRBV5-1 13
TGCGCCAGCAGCCCTGGACTAGCTGACGGAATTCAGTACTTC CASSPGLADGIQYF . TRBD2 TRBJ2-4 TRBV5-1 14
TGTGCCAGCAGCTTGGGGAGTATACCAGAAAGAGGCTACACCTTC CASSLGSIPERGYTF . . TRBJ1-2 TRBV5-6 15
TGTGCCTGGAGCGCGGGACTAGCGGCTTCGGATGAGCAGTTCTTC CAWSAGLAASDEQFF . TRBD2 TRBJ2-1 TRBV30 15
TGTGCCAGCAGCAATAAACAAGCGGGAGGAATTAGCTACAATGAGCAGTTCTTC CASSNKQAGGISYNEQFF . TRBD2 TRBJ2-1 TRBV7-8 18
TGTGCCTGGAGGGCCCCCGGGCGGGGGCGCACCGGGGAGCTGTTTTTT CAWRAPGRGRTGELFF . . TRBJ2-2 TRBV30 16
TGCGCCAGCAGCTTGGCCAGTCAGGCGCGGAACACTGAAGCTTTCTTT CASSLASQARNTEAFF . . TRBJ1-1 TRBV5-1 16
TGTGCCAGCAGCTTAGGCGGTGAAGAGTACGAGCAGTACTTC CASSLGGEEYEQYF . . TRBJ2-7 TRBV7-9 14
TGCGCCAGCAGCCCCTTGGAGGCTTCTGGGGACGAGCAGTACTTC CASSPLEASGDEQYF . . TRBJ2-7 TRBV5-1 15
TGTGCCAGTAGTATTAAAGGACAGTCAGGTACTGAAGCTTTCTTT CASSIKGQSGTEAFF . . TRBJ1-1 TRBV19 15
TGTGCCAGCAGTGATTTCACAGATACGCAGTATTTT CASSDFTDTQYF . . TRBJ2-3 TRBV2 12
TGTGCCAGCAGCCAAGCTGACAGGGACCCTGGAAACACCATATATTTT CASSQADRDPGNTIYF few TRBD1 TRBJ1-3 TRBV4-2 16
TGTGCCGACACACCCGGGACTACCAACACCGGGGAGCTGTTTTTT CADTPGTTNTGELFF . TRBD2 TRBJ2-2 TRBV7-2 15
TGTGCCAGCAGTCGACAGGGGGATCAGCCCCAGCATTTT CASSRQGDQPQHF . TRBD1 TRBJ1-5 TRBV7-9 13
TGCGCCAGCAGCTTGGTCGTGAACACTGAAGCTTTCTTT CASSLVVNTEAFF once . TRBJ1-1 TRBV5-1 13
TGTGCCAGCAGTTCCACGGACAGGGGAGGCAATCAGCCCCAGCATTTT CASSSTDRGGNQPQHF few TRBD1 TRBJ1-5 TRBV6-6 16
TGTGCCAGCAGTAGGGACAGGGTCCAAGAGACCCAGTACTTC CASSRDRVQETQYF . TRBD1 TRBJ2-5 TRBV2 14
TGTGCCAGCAGTCCAAACCTCAACAGGGGGCAGTACAATGAGCAGTTCTTC CASSPNLNRGQYNEQFF . TRBD1 TRBJ2-1 TRBV27 17
TGTGCCAGCAGTGACTCGGACACCGGGGAGCTGTTTTTT CASSDSDTGELFF . . TRBJ2-2 TRBV6-4 13
TGTGCCAGCTCTCCGAACACCGGGGAGCTGTTTTTT CASSPNTGELFF . . TRBJ2-2 TRBV18 12
TGTGCCAGCAGGACGACCGGGACTAGCGGGACCGACAATGAGCAGTTCTTC CASRTTGTSGTDNEQFF . TRBD2 TRBJ2-1 TRBV7-8 17
TGCGCCAGCACCTTAGCGGCTAGCGGACAAGAGACCCAGTACTTC CASTLAASGQETQYF . TRBD2 TRBJ2-5 TRBV5-1 15
TGTGCCAGCAGCGCGGCACAGAACACTGAAGCTTTCTTT CASSAAQNTEAFF once . TRBJ1-1 TRBV6-1 13
TGCGCCAGCAGTCAGTCGGGGGCGAGAGGCACAGATACGCAGTATTTT CASSQSGARGTDTQYF . . TRBJ2-3 TRBV4-3 16
TGTGCCAGCAGCCCAGGGGGCTCTAGCGGGAATCGAGAGACCCAGTACTTC CASSPGGSSGNRETQYF . . TRBJ2-5 TRBV7-9 17
TGTGCCAGCAGCCCCCGTAGCGTCGGGTTGAGCTCCTACGAGCAGTACTTC CASSPRSVGLSSYEQYF . . TRBJ2-7 TRBV9 17
TGTGCCAGCAGTTGGACAGTTGGCAATGAGCAGTTCTTC CASSWTVGNEQFF . . TRBJ2-1 TRBV27 13
TGTGCCAGCTCACCGGCCGGGGCCGGCACAGATACGCAGTATTTT CASSPAGAGTDTQYF . . TRBJ2-3 TRBV18 15
TGTGCCAGCAGTGAATCGGGGACAGGGGGACTAAATGAGCAGTTCTTC CASSESGTGGLNEQFF . TRBD1 TRBJ2-1 TRBV25-1 16
TGTGCCAGCAGCTTAAGCTTCCGGCAGTACTTC CASSLSFRQYF . . TRBJ2-7 TRBV7-2 11
TGTGCCAGCTCTTGGGACAGGCGAAGCTATGGCTACACCTTC CASSWDRRSYGYTF . TRBD1 TRBJ1-2 TRBV18 14
TGTGCCAGCAGCTTAGAGCGGACTAGCTCCTACGAGCAGTACTTC CASSLERTSSYEQYF . TRBD2 TRBJ2-7 TRBV11-2 15
TGTGCCAGCAGTGAATCTCAGGGGATGAACACTGAAGCTTTCTTT CASSESQGMNTEAFF . . TRBJ1-1 TRBV25-1 15
TGTGCCAGCAGTTCACAACGGACTAGCGGGTCTGGCGAGCAGTACTTC CASSSQRTSGSGEQYF . TRBD2 TRBJ2-7 TRBV6-5 16
TGTGCCAGCCGGGACCTCCGGCCCTCCGAGCAGTACTTC CASRDLRPSEQYF . . TRBJ2-7 TRBV21-1 13
TGTGCCAGCAGTGCGGCCGGTGCTATGAACACTGAAGCTTTCTTT CASSAAGAMNTEAFF . . TRBJ1-1 TRBV2 15
TGCAGCGGCGCGACTGGGAACACTGAAGCTTTCTTT CSGATGNTEAFF . . TRBJ1-1 TRBV29-1 12
TGTGCCAGCAGTGAAGAGGACTGGACCCCGGAGCAGTTCTTC CASSEEDWTPEQFF . . TRBJ2-1 TRBV6-1 14
TGTGCCAGCAGTTACGAAGGGCATCATGAAGCTTTCTTT CASSYEGHHEAFF . . TRBJ1-1 TRBV6-6 13
TGTGCCAGCAGCACCTTAGCGGGAGAAGTGACCCAGTACTTC CASSTLAGEVTQYF . TRBD2 TRBJ2-5 TRBV9 14
TGTGCCACCACCCAACTACGGGGTCAAGCCAAAAACATTCAGTACTTC CATTQLRGQAKNIQYF once . TRBJ2-4 TRBV15 16
TGCGCCAGCAGCCAAGATGCTGGGGGGGAACTGTTTTTT CASSQDAGGELFF medium-sized . TRBJ1-4 TRBV4-1 13
TGTGCCAGCAGTGAAGGCGGGAGGGCCCGTCTAGAGACCCAGTACTTC CASSEGGRARLETQYF . TRBD2 TRBJ2-5 TRBV2 16